What follows describes a single TCR beta chain. The germline V and J ends were trimmed by 3 bases and 4 bases, with 9 bases remaining between them. The CDR3 contains 13 residues. Germline values: CDR1 LNHNV, CDR2 YYDKDF (reference sequence). This sample is part of a study of CD8+ T cells in alopecia areata. Study in general: Treated patients received oral tofacitinib, 5 to 10 mg twice daily.

Once RNA had been extracted, it was reverse transcribed into cDNA to act as the sequencing template. Profiling relied on immunoSEQ multiplex PCR, and the TCRdb table lists in-frame clones only, not all of them. This sample yields hundreds of thousands of clones, of which 67% are seen a single time; 1% to 1.5% belongs to the top ten. This clonotype was sampled from a human donor with alopecia areata. This chain connects TRBV15 to TRBJ1-2; D possibly corresponds to TRBD1 (5 bases). The material was CD4+ T cells sorted from blood, obtained at week 0. The CDR3 nucleotides are TGTGCCACCAGCAGCGGACACGGCTATGGCTACACCTTC. This translates into CATSSGHGYGYTF. The full variable domain, rest sourced from reference TRBV15 and TRBJ1-2, is DAMVIQNPRYQVTQFGKPVTLSCSQTLNHNVMYWYQQKSSQAPKLLFHYYDKDFNNEADTPDNFQSRRPNTSFCFLDIRSPGLGDTAMYLCATSSGHGYGYTFGSGTRLTVV.